This T cell receptor beta chain was found in a study of cytomegalovirus exposure and HLA in healthy donors (TCRdb year 2017). Notes on the research overall: The 666 repertoires of the first cohort and the 95 to 150 validation repertoires were produced on the same platform, according to a later analysis. The aim of the study was to test whether cataloging public T cell receptors could identify signatures of past pathogen exposure. Besides the first cohort of 550 to 750 subjects, a separate validation cohort made up of 120 different subjects was used. To predict cytomegalovirus infection status, the study brought together high-throughput TCR immunosequencing, statistical association of individual TCRs with disease status, and machine learning. The full study reports these points: Three of the identified cytomegalovirus-associated TCR beta chains were confirmed in vitro to be specific for cytomegalovirus antigens. Of the cluster scores, 90% to 95% were above 0 in a later analysis, which found that TCRs clustered in the first cohort also tended to co-occur in the 95 to 150 validation repertoires. Most TCR sequences were observed very rarely across donors, whereas some public TCRs were present in many individuals. The study gave a list of about 150 TCR beta chains associated with cytomegalovirus. The classifier was reported to diagnose cytomegalovirus status with high specificity and sensitivity in both the original and validation cohorts. The validation cohort had no HLA typing available for a later analysis, so co-occurrence within that cohort was assessed over all 130 or so repertoires. The authors suggested that the approach could potentially be extended to other disease states and immunological phenotypes.

Library preparation was by the immunoSEQ multiplex PCR assay. Concerning the study's data processing: A statistical classification framework was built to diagnose cytomegalovirus status from the catalog of TCR beta chain sequences. The table was pulled from immuneACCESS by TCRdb, which kept in-frame rearrangements only. Such tables lose some clones; where checked, under half of the loss comes from unresolved V genes, and the rest has no known cause. V, J and clone size are taken as reported in that table, and D and trimming were inferred from the DNA itself. The sample yields over 200,000 clones; 90% were counted once. The ten largest clonotypes hold just over 3% of the sample. CDR1 and CDR2 were assigned from the germline V gene (reference sequence) as PRHDT and FYEKMQ. At the junction V is shortened by 3 bases and J by 2 bases; bases outside the gene matches: 6. The CDR3 spans 15 residues, from the cysteine through the phenylalanine. Solely the CDR3 DNA is kept, with 45 bases framed from the first base.

The donors belonged to the validation cohort of approximately 130 subjects, which was separate from the roughly 700-subject first cohort. A word on this clone: Its recognized antigen is unknown. No clone much larger than this one lies a single base away; base qualities are absent.

The rearranged segments are TRBV13 and TRBJ2-7, with 8 bases in between that match TRBD2. The sample was PBMCs. This sequence originates from a woman aged 25-40 years in good health and CMV-seronegative. The base sequence is TGTGCCAGCAGCTTCCCTAGCGGGCGCCCCTACGAGCAGTACTTC. Protein translation: CASSFPSGRPYEQYF.